A single sample gave rise to the 11 T cell receptor beta chains below, sequenced in a study of Graves' ophthalmopathy and Graves' hyperthyroidism. As the template, RNA transcripts were used to amplify TCR beta CDR3 regions. Second-round multiplex PCR came after a first-round RT-PCR that employed HTBI primers. TCRdb reanalysed the multiplex PCR reads using MiXCR and keeps one entry per CDR3 protein. The sample contains 340,000 or so distinct CDR3 sequences, roughly a sixth of which appear only once. Input material: peripheral blood. The receptor set was obtained from an adult man with Graves' ophthalmopathy.

This clonotype occurred many times. The CDR3 DNA reads TGCGCCAGCAGCGCATACAGGGGGTCGGACATTCAGTACTTC. It specifies CASSAYRGSDIQYF. V and J are TRBV5-1 and TRBJ2-4; TRBD1 agrees at 8 bases. V trimming: 4 bases; J trimming: 8 bases; junction bases outside the gene matches: 8. There are 14 residues in the CDR3. The germline gives CDR1 SGHRS, CDR2 YFSETQ.

This clonotype was detected many times. V usage is TRBV4-2 and J usage is TRBJ2-5; D may be TRBD2 (7 bases). Germline CDR1 reads LGHNA; CDR2 reads YNFKEQ. V dropped 4 bases and J dropped 5 bases, with 17 bases sitting between them. The CDR3 loop spans 15 amino acids. In nucleotides, the CDR3 is TGTGCCAGCAGCCGCGAAGCGGGGACACGGGAGACCCAGTACTTC. This sequence encodes CASSREAGTRETQYF.

The V call is TRBV2, the J call TRBJ1-1; D is perhaps TRBD1 (6 bases). Germline V CDR1 and CDR2: SNHLY, FYNNEI. The CDR3 spans 14 residues. V lost 0 bases, J lost 6 bases, and 11 bases lay in between. CDR3 DNA sequence: TGTGCCAGCAGTGAAGCGCTTCAGGGGCCTGAAGCTTTCTTT. The encoded protein is CASSEALQGPEAFF.

The chain uses TRBV24-1 and TRBJ2-4; D might be TRBD1 (6 bases). The CDR3 totals 16 residues. Germline V gene lookup returns CDR1 KGHDR and CDR2 SFDVKD. Trimming removed 3 bases from V and 4 bases from J, with 15 bases in between. CDR3 loop: CATSDPGQQEKNIQYF. The DNA of the CDR3 is TGTGCCACCAGTGATCCGGGACAACAAGAGAAAAACATTCAGTACTTC.

This clonotype was observed a few times. Sequence at one end of the junction differs from germline and may be a read error. The V and J genes are TRBV20-1 and TRBJ2-7; D ambiguous. CDR3 length: 12 amino acids. The germline gives CDR1 DFQATT, CDR2 SNEGSKA (reference sequence). CDR3 nucleotides: TGCAGTGCTGGGGTCCTACAGCACGAGCGGTACTTC. As protein: CSAGVLQHERYF.

This clonotype was seen many times. The junction differs from germline at one of its ends, possibly a read error. J is TRBJ2-7 and V is TRBV6-2 or TRBV6-3; D may be TRBD2 (5 bases). CDR1 and CDR2 from the germline V gene are MNHEY and SVGEGT. This CDR3 is 13 amino acids long. CDR3 sequence: CASSYVSSTTTDF. Written as DNA, the CDR3 is TGTGCCAGCAGTTACGTGTCCTCGACTACGACGGACTTC.

The V call is TRBV6-5, the J call TRBJ2-7; D unresolved. This CDR3 comprises 13 residues. CDR1 and CDR2 (germline): MNHEY, SVGAGI. The ends were cut back, 0 bases at V and 3 bases at J, with 6 bases in the middle. CDR3: CASSYSKGYEQYF. CDR3 sequence (DNA): TGTGCCAGCAGTTACTCTAAGGGCTACGAGCAGTACTTC.

The chain recombines TRBV6-1 with TRBJ2-5, with D perhaps given as TRBD1 or TRBD2 (5 bases each). The germline V gene has CDR1 MNHNS and CDR2 SASEGT. The CDR3 totals 14 residues. V was clipped by 5 bases and J by 5 bases, with 15 bases between them. CDR3 sequence: CASSPRTWGETQYF. DNA of the CDR3: TGTGCCAGCAGTCCCCGGACATGGGGGGAGACCCAGTACTTC.

In this sample, this clonotype turned up many times. The chain combines TRBV7-9 with TRBJ2-2; D possibly corresponds to TRBD2 (6 bases). The V end was cut by 6 bases, the J end by 2 bases, with 13 bases between. Germline CDR1 SEHNR, CDR2 FQNEAQ (reference sequence). This CDR3 has 15 amino acids. CDR3 nucleotide sequence: TGTGCCAGCAGATCCAGGGACTCAAACACCGGGGAGCTGTTTTTT. This sequence encodes CASRSRDSNTGELFF.

The sample holds many counts of this clonotype. The chain is built from TRBV5-6 and TRBJ2-5; TRBD1 is a possible D gene (6 bases). Trimming shortened V by 1 base and J by 1 base, and 11 bases separated the two germline ends. Per germline, CDR1 SGHDT and CDR2 YYEEEE. CDR3 length: 15 residues. The CDR3 here is CASSLRQEFQETQYF. CDR3 bases: TGTGCCAGCAGCTTGAGACAGGAATTCCAAGAGACCCAGTACTTC.

This clonotype was recorded at least ten times. V usage is TRBV20-1 and J usage is TRBJ2-7, with D possibly being TRBD2 (5 bases). CDR1 and CDR2 from the germline V gene are DFQATT and SNEGSKA (reference sequence). This CDR3 comprises 13 residues. V was pared by 5 bases and J by 0 bases, with 11 bases between. As DNA, the CDR3 is TGCAGTGCTCGGGCTACTAGCTCCTACGAGCAGTACTTC. Translation gives CSARATSSYEQYF.